The 14 T cell receptor beta chains below come from one sample, sequenced in a study of vaccination effects on CD4 cells after COVID-19. Within the ViraFEST assay, antigen-specific CD4+ T cells underwent expansion with viral peptide pools prior to sequencing. With roughly 10 days of culture completed, CD4+ T cells were isolated. Between March and December 2020, the person had a SARS-CoV-2 infection that PCR confirmed. TCRdb keeps only in-frame clones here, not all; method: immunoSEQ multiplex PCR. Seen here are around 25,000 clones, about three quarters observed once, and the top ten hold 15% to 20%. Their antigens are not known. The sequences come from CD4+ T cells from PBMCs cultured with HCoV-NL63 spike peptides, collected before COVID-19 vaccination. These receptors were collected from a human donor who had a prior SARS-CoV-2 infection.

On this clone: This sample includes further DNA sequences coding for the same CDR3. The chain joins TRBV5-6 to TRBJ2-1; either TRBD1 or TRBD2 may supply D (6 bases each). Germline V gene lookup returns CDR1 SGHDT and CDR2 YYEEEE. V was pared by 1 base and J by 4 bases, with 15 bases between. The CDR3 is made up of 16 amino acids. CDR3 DNA: TGTGCCAGCAGCTTGACGGGGGCTAATCTGTACAATGAGCAGTTCTTC. Amino acid sequence: CASSLTGANLYNEQFF. Combining the CDR3 with reference TRBV5-6 and TRBJ2-1 gives the whole variable domain DAGVTQSPTHLIKTRGQQVTLRCSPKSGHDTVSWYQQALGQGPQFIFQYYEEEERQRGNFPDRFSGHQFPNYSSELNVNALLLGDSALYLCASSLTGANLYNEQFFGPGTRLTVL.

A few counts support this clone. The V and J genes are TRBV18 and TRBJ2-7, with D possibly TRBD1 on 6 matching bases. CDR1 KGHSH and CDR2 LQKENI come from the germline V gene. Between the trimmed V and J ends, which lost 3 bases and 6 bases, there was a span of 18 bases. The CDR3 has 15 residues. CDR3 amino acids: CASSPNLRGNGEQYF. In nucleotides, the CDR3 is TGTGCCAGCTCACCCAACCTGAGGGGGAATGGCGAGCAGTACTTC.

This sequence joins TRBV28 and TRBJ1-2; D is perhaps TRBD1 (5 bases). The V end lost 3 bases, the J end lost 8 bases, and 13 bases lay between the germline ends. CDR1 is MDHEN, CDR2 SYDVKM, per germline. The CDR3 totals 13 residues. In DNA, the CDR3 is TGTGCCAGCAGTTTCGGGACTCTCCGGGGCTACACCTTC. Translation: CASSFGTLRGYTF.

The chain employs TRBV6-5 and TRBJ2-1, with D tentatively TRBD1 (6 bases). The length of the CDR3 is 15 residues. The V gene's germline CDR1 is MNHEY and CDR2 SVGAGI. The ends were cut back, 8 bases at V and 1 base at J, with 15 bases in the middle. The DNA for the CDR3 is TGTGCCAGCGAAACGACAGGCATATCCTACAATGAGCAGTTCTTC. Protein product: CASETTGISYNEQFF.

In its sample, this clone ranks as medium-sized. V and J are TRBV4-1 and TRBJ1-5, with D possibly TRBD1 on 6 matching bases. CDR3 length equals 17 residues. Germline CDR1 and CDR2: MGHRA and YSYEKL. V lost 4 bases and J lost 4, with 20 bases in between. CDR3 protein: CASSLRTGNLRNQPQHF. CDR3 nucleotide sequence: TGCGCCAGCAGCCTGCGAACAGGGAACCTTAGGAATCAGCCCCAGCATTTT.

DNA of the CDR3: TGTGCCACCAGCAGACAGTATGCTGGAAACACCATATATTTT. Its protein product is CATSRQYAGNTIYF. V and J are TRBV15 and TRBJ1-3; D is unresolved. V was clipped by 2 bases and J by 2 bases, with 7 bases between them. CDR3 length equals 14 residues. Germline CDR1 LNHNV, CDR2 YYDKDF (reference sequence). Filled out from reference TRBV15 and TRBJ1-3, the complete variable domain reads DAMVIQNPRYQVTQFGKPVTLSCSQTLNHNVMYWYQQKSSQAPKLLFHYYDKDFNNEADTPDNFQSRRPNTSFCFLDIRSPGLGDTAMYLCATSRQYAGNTIYFGEGSWLTVV.

This chain uses TRBV11-3 with TRBJ2-7; D is perhaps TRBD1 or TRBD2 (5 bases each). With 4 bases removed from V and 3 bases from J, the gap between germline ends came to 13 bases. The CDR3 runs 14 residues. Germline-derived CDR1 and CDR2 are SGHNT and YENEEA. CDR3: CASSSGTIFYEQYF. DNA of the CDR3: TGTGCCAGCAGCTCCGGGACCATATTCTACGAGCAGTACTTC.

This clone was counted between two and nine times. V usage is TRBV2 and J usage is TRBJ1-3; 8 nucleotides line up with TRBD1. CDR1 is SNHLY and CDR2 is FYNNEI in the germline V gene. V trimming: 5 bases; J trimming: 3 bases; junction bases outside the gene matches: 3. The CDR3 sequence is 14 residues long. The CDR3 nucleotides read TGTGCCAGCAGTCAACAGGGGGGTGGAAACACCATATATTTT. Translating gives CASSQQGGGNTIYF.

This clone was counted once. This chain links TRBV5-6 with TRBJ2-3, with 8 bases aligning to TRBD2. Trimming removed 0 bases from V and 3 bases from J; junction bases left unmatched: 9. This CDR3 comprises 17 residues. The germline V gene has CDR1 SGHDT and CDR2 YYEEEE. CDR3: CASSLEYRGGGTDTQYF. The CDR3 region has the DNA TGTGCCAGCAGCTTGGAGTATCGGGGGGGAGGGACAGATACGCAGTATTTT.

J is TRBJ2-5 and V is TRBV5-4, with TRBD2 identical over 8 bases. Trimming removed 1 base from V and 4 bases from J; junction bases left unmatched: 6. The CDR3 consists of 15 residues. Germline CDR1 and CDR2: SGHNT and YYREEE (reference sequence). The CDR3, as DNA: TGTGCCAGCAGCTTGTGGCTAGCGGGTTCAGAGACCCAGTACTTC. This encodes CASSLWLAGSETQYF.

V is TRBV6-5 and J is TRBJ1-1; D gene ambiguous. Per germline, CDR1 MNHEY and CDR2 SVGAGI. Trimming took off 7 bases at V and 8 bases at J, with 17 bases between the two ends. The CDR3 loop spans 13 amino acids. The CDR3 sequence: CASTAPIAREAFF. The CDR3 DNA sequence: TGTGCCAGCACCGCGCCAATTGCTCGGGAAGCTTTCTTT.

V gene TRBV7-6 combines with J gene TRBJ2-5; 8 nucleotides match TRBD2. This CDR3 contains 16 residues. CDR1 and CDR2 from the germline V gene are SGHVS and FNYEAQ. V lost 6 bases, J lost 2 bases, and 11 bases stayed unmatched. The CDR3 DNA reads as TGTGCCAGCAGTCTATCCCATACTAGCGGACAAGAGACCCAGTACTTC. It is translated as CASSLSHTSGQETQYF. Full variable domain (rest looked up from reference TRBV7-6 and TRBJ2-5): GAGVSQSPRYKVTKRGQDVALRCDPISGHVSLYWYRQALGQGPEFLTYFNYEAQQDKSGLPNDRFSAERPEGSISTLTIQRTEQRDSAMYRCASSLSHTSGQETQYFGPGTRLLVL.

V and J are TRBV27 and TRBJ2-7, with D perhaps TRBD2 (5 bases). The V gene lost 6 bases and the J gene lost 3 bases, with 12 bases spanning the gap. The CDR3 has 13 amino acids. The V gene's germline CDR1 is MNHEY and CDR2 SMNVEV (reference sequence). CDR3 DNA sequence: TGTGCCAGCAGGGCAGGTGACTACTACGAGCAGTACTTC. As protein: CASRAGDYYEQYF.

The gene calls are TRBV5-5 and TRBJ2-1; D is undetermined. From germline, CDR1 is SGHKS and CDR2 YYEKEE (reference sequence). V gave up 1 base and J gave up 5 bases, with 10 bases separating them. The CDR3 has 14 residues. CDR3 bases: TGTGCCAGCAGCTTGAGGATCACCAACAATGAGCAGTTCTTC. This codes for CASSLRITNNEQFF.